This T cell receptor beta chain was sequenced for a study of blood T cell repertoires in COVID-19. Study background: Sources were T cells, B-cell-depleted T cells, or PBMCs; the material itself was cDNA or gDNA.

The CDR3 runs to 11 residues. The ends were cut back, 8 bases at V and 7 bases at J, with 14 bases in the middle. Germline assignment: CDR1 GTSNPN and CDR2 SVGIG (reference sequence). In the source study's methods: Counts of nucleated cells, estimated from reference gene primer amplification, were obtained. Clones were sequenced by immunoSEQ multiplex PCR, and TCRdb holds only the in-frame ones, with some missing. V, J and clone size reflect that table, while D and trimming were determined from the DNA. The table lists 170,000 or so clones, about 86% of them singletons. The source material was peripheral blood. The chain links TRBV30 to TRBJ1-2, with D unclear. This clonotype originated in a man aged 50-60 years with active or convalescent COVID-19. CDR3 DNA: TGTGCCGACGGAGGGATAGGTGGCTACACCTTC. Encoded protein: CADGGIGGYTF.